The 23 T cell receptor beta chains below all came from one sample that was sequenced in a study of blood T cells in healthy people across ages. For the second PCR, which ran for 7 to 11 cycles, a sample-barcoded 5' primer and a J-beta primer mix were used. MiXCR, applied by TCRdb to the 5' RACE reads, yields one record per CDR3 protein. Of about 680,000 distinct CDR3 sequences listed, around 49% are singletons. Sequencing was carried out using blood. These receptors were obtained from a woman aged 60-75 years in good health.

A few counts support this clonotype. CDR3 residues: CASSPQTGSMNTEAFF. The CDR3 DNA reads TGTGCCAGCAGTCCCCAGACAGGGAGTATGAACACTGAAGCTTTCTTT. The rearrangement links TRBV12-3 or TRBV12-4 to TRBJ1-1; 7 nucleotides line up with TRBD1. J lost 0 bases, V lost 5 bases, and 9 bases had no gene match. The CDR3 sequence is 16 residues long.

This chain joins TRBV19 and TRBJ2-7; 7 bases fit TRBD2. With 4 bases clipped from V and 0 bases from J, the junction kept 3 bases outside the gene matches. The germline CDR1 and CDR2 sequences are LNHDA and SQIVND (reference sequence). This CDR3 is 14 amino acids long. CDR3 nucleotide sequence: TGTGCCAGTAGTAAGCGGGGCAACTCCTACGAGCAGTACTTC. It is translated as CASSKRGNSYEQYF.

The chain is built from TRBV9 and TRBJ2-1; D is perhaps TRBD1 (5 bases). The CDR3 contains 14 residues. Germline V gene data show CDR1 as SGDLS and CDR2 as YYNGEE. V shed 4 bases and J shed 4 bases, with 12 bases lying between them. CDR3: CASSPRQRYNEQFF. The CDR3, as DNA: TGTGCCAGCAGCCCCCGACAGCGTTACAATGAGCAGTTCTTC.

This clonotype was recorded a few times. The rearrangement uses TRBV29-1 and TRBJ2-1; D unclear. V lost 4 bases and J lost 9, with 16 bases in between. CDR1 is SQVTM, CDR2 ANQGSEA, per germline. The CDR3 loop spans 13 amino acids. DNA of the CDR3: TGCAGCGTTGGCGGCTCCAAGGGTATTGAGCAGTTCTTC. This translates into CSVGGSKGIEQFF.

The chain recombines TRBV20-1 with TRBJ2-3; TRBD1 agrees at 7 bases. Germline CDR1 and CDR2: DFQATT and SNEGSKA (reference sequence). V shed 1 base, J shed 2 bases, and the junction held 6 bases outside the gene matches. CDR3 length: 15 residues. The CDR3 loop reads CSARATGVYTDTQYF. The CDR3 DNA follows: TGCAGTGCTAGAGCTACAGGGGTTTACACAGATACGCAGTATTTT.

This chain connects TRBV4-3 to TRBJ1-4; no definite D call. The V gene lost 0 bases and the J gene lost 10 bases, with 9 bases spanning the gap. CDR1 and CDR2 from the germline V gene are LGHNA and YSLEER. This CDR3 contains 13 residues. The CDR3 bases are TGCGCCAGCAGCCAAGATAACGAGGGAAAACTGTTTTTT. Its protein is CASSQDNEGKLFF.

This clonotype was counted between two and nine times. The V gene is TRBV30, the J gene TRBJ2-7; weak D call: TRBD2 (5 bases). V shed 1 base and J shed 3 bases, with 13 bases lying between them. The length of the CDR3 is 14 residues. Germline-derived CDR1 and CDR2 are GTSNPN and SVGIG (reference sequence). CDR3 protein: CAWSAGLGYYEQYF. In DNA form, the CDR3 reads TGTGCCTGGAGTGCCGGACTGGGTTACTACGAGCAGTACTTC. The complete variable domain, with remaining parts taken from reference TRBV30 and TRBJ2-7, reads SQTIHQWPATLVQPVGSPLSLECTVEGTSNPNLYWYRQAAGRGLQLLFYSVGIGQISSEVPQNLSASRPQDRQFILSSKKLLLSDSGFYLCAWSAGLGYYEQYFGPGTRLTVT.

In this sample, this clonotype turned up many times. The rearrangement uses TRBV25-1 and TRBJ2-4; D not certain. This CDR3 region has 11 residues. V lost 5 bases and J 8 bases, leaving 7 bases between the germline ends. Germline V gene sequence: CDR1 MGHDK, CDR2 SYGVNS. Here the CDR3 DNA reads TGTGCCAGCAGTTTACGGGACATTCAGTACTTC. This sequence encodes CASSLRDIQYF. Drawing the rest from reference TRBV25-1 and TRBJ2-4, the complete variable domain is EADIYQTPRYLVIGTGKKITLECSQTMGHDKMYWYQQDPGMELHLIHYSYGVNSTEKGDLSSESTVSRIRTEHFPLTLESARPSHTSQYLCASSLRDIQYFGAGTRLSVL.

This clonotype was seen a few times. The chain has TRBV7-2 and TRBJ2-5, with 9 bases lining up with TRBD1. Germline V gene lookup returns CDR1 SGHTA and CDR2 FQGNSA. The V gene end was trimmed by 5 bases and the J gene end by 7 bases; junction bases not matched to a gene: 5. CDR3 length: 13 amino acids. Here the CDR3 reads CASSPTTGGTQYF. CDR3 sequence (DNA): TGTGCCAGCAGCCCTACGACAGGGGGGACCCAGTACTTC.

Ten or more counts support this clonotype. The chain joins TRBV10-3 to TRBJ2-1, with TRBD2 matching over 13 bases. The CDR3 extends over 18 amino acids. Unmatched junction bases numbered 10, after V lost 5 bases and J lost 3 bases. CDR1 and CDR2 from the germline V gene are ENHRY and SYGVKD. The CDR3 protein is CAISRTSGSGSYYNEQFF. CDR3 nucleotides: TGTGCCATCAGTCGGACTAGCGGGAGTGGTTCCTACTACAATGAGCAGTTCTTC.

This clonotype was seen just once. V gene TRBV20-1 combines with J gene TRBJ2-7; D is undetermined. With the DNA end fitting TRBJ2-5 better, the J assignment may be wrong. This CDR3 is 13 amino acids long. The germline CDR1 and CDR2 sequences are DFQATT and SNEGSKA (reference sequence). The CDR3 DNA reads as TGCAGTGCTAGTGTCCAATTGCAAGAGACCCAGTACTTC. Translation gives CSASVQLQETQYF.

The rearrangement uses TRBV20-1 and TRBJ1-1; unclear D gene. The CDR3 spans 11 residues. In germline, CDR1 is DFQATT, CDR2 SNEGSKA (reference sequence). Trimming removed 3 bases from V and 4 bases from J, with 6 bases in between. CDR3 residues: CSASPGTEAFF. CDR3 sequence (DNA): TGCAGTGCTAGTCCCGGCACTGAAGCTTTCTTT.

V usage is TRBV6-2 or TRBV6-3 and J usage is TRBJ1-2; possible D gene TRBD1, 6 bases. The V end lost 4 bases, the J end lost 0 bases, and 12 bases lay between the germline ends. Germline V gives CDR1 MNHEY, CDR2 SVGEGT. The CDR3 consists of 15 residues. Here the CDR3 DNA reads TGTGCCAGCAGTTTTCGGGGGGCAACTAACTATGGCTACACCTTC. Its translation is CASSFRGATNYGYTF.

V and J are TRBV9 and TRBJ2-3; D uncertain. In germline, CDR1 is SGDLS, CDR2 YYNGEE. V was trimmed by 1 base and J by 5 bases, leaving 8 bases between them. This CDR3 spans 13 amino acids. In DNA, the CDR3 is TGTGCCAGCAGCGTAAGGGTGGAAGATACGCAGTATTTT. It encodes CASSVRVEDTQYF.

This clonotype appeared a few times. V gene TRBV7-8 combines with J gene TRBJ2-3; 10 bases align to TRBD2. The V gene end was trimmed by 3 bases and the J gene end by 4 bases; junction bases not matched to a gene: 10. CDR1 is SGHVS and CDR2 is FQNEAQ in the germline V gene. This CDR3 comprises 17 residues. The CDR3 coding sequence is TGTGCCAGCAGCTTGGTCGCGGGAGCGGGAGGGCCAGATACGCAGTATTTT. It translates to CASSLVAGAGGPDTQYF.

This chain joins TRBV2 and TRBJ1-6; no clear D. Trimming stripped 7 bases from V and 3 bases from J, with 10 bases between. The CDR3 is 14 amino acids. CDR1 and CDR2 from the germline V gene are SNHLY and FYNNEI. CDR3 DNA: TGTGCCAGCAACCAGGTCTTCTATAATTCACCCCTCCACTTT. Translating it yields CASNQVFYNSPLHF.

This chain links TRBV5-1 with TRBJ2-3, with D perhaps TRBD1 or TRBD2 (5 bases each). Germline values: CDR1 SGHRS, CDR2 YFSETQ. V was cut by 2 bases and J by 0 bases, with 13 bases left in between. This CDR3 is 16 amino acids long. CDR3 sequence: CASSFTGTDSTDTQYF. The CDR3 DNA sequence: TGCGCCAGCAGCTTCACCGGGACGGACAGCACAGATACGCAGTATTTT.

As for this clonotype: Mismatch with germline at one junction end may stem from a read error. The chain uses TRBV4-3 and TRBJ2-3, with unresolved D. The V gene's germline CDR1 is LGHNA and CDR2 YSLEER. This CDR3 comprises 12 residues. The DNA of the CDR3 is TGTGCCAGCAGCCAAAATAGGGATACGCAGTATTTT. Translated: CASSQNRDTQYF.

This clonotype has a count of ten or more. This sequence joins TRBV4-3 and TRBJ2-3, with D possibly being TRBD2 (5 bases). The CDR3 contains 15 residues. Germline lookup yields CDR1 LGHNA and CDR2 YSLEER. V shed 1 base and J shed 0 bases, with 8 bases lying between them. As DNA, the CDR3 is TGCGCCAGCAGCCAAGGAGGGATTAGCACAGATACGCAGTATTTT. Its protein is CASSQGGISTDTQYF.

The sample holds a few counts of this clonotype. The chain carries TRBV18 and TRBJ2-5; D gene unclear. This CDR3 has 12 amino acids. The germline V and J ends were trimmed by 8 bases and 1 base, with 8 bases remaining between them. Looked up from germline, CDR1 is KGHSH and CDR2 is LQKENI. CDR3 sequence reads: CASPPGQETQYF. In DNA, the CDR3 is TGTGCCAGCCCGCCGGGCCAAGAGACCCAGTACTTC.

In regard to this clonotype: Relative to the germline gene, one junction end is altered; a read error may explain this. CDR3 in amino acids: CSARRGSATSEKLFF. Written as DNA, the CDR3 is TGCAGTGCTAGAAGAGGGAGTGCAACTAGTGAAAAACTGTTTTTT. The rearrangement uses TRBV20-1 and TRBJ1-4; no firm D call. CDR3 length: 15 amino acids. Germline-derived CDR1 and CDR2 are DFQATT and SNEGSKA (reference sequence).

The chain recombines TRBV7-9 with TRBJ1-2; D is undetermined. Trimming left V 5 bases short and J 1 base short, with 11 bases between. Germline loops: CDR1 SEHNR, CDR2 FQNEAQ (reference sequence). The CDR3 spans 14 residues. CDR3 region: CASSQGQSNYGYTF. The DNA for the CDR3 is TGTGCCAGCAGCCAAGGGCAGAGTAACTATGGCTACACCTTC.

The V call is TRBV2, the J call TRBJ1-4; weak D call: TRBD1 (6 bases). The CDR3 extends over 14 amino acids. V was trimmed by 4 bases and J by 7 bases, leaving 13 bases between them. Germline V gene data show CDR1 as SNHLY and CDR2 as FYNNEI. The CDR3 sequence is CASSVTQGREKLFF. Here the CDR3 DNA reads TGTGCCAGCAGTGTTACACAGGGCCGTGAAAAACTGTTTTTT.